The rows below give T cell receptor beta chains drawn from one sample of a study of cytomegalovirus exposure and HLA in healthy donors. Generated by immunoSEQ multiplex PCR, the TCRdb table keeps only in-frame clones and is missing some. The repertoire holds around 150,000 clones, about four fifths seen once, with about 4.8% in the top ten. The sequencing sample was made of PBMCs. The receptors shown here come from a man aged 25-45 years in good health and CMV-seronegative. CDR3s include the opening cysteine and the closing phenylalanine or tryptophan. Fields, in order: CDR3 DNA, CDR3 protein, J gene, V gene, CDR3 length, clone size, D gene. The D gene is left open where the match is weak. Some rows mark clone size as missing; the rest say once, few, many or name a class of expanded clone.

CDR3 DNA: TGTGCCAGCAGCTCAACAGGAGGGCGGACTGAAGCTTTCTTT
CDR3 protein: CASSSTGGRTEAFF
J gene: TRBJ1-1
V gene: TRBV9
CDR3 length: 14
clone size: .
D gene: .

CDR3 DNA: TGTGCCAGTAGTATCAACGGGGGGTGGAACACTGAAGCTTTCTTT
CDR3 protein: CASSINGGWNTEAFF
J gene: TRBJ1-1
V gene: TRBV19
CDR3 length: 15
clone size: .
D gene: .

CDR3 DNA: TGCGCCAGCAGCCCGGACAGGGACGGTAACACTGAAGCTTTCTTT
CDR3 protein: CASSPDRDGNTEAFF
J gene: TRBJ1-1
V gene: TRBV4-1
CDR3 length: 15
clone size: few
D gene: TRBD1

CDR3 DNA: TGTGCCAGCAGTCCTACACAGGAAAACACCATATATTTT
CDR3 protein: CASSPTQENTIYF
J gene: TRBJ1-3
V gene: TRBV27
CDR3 length: 13
clone size: .
D gene: .

CDR3 DNA: TGTGCCAGTAGTCGGCAGGGGGCCGTTGCAACTAATGAAAAACTGTTTTTT
CDR3 protein: CASSRQGAVATNEKLFF
J gene: TRBJ1-4
V gene: TRBV19
CDR3 length: 17
clone size: once
D gene: TRBD1

CDR3 DNA: TGCGCCAGCAGCCAAGTTAGCGGGGTTAGCACAGATACGCAGTATTTT
CDR3 protein: CASSQVSGVSTDTQYF
J gene: TRBJ2-3
V gene: TRBV4-1
CDR3 length: 16
clone size: .
D gene: TRBD2

CDR3 DNA: TGTGCTAGTGGTCGGCAGGGACAGACCACAGATACGCAGTATTTT
CDR3 protein: CASGRQGQTTDTQYF
J gene: TRBJ2-3
V gene: TRBV12-5
CDR3 length: 15
clone size: .
D gene: TRBD1

CDR3 DNA: TGTGCCAGCAGACGACAGGGGGCTTCCTACGAGCAGTACTTC
CDR3 protein: CASRRQGASYEQYF
J gene: TRBJ2-7
V gene: TRBV6-5
CDR3 length: 14
clone size: few
D gene: TRBD1

CDR3 DNA: TGTGCCAGCAGCTTAGGCCCGCAGGGGAGTAAGCAGTACTTC
CDR3 protein: CASSLGPQGSKQYF
J gene: TRBJ2-7
V gene: TRBV7-9
CDR3 length: 14
clone size: .
D gene: .

CDR3 DNA: TGTGCCAGCAGCCCGGGGAGCTCCTACGAGCAGTACTTC
CDR3 protein: CASSPGSSYEQYF
J gene: TRBJ2-7
V gene: TRBV9
CDR3 length: 13
clone size: .
D gene: .

CDR3 DNA: TGCGCCAGCAGCTTCCTGGGGCCCCCAGATACGCAGTATTTT
CDR3 protein: CASSFLGPPDTQYF
J gene: TRBJ2-3
V gene: TRBV5-1
CDR3 length: 14
clone size: .
D gene: .

CDR3 DNA: TGTGCCAGCAGTTCCGGGGAGTACAATGAGCAGTTCTTC
CDR3 protein: CASSSGEYNEQFF
J gene: TRBJ2-1
V gene: TRBV6-6
CDR3 length: 13
clone size: few
D gene: .

CDR3 DNA: TGTGCCAGTAGCCACCGAGTAGTCTCTGGAAACACCATATATTTT
CDR3 protein: CASSHRVVSGNTIYF
J gene: TRBJ1-3
V gene: TRBV19
CDR3 length: 15
clone size: .
D gene: .

CDR3 DNA: TGTGCCTGGGGCTATGGAGGGAACTCACCCCTCCACTTT
CDR3 protein: CAWGYGGNSPLHF
J gene: TRBJ1-6
V gene: TRBV30
CDR3 length: 13
clone size: .
D gene: .

CDR3 DNA: TGCGCCAGCAGCCAAGGAGGAAGCTCGTATGGCTACACCTTC
CDR3 protein: CASSQGGSSYGYTF
J gene: TRBJ1-2
V gene: TRBV4-3
CDR3 length: 14
clone size: .
D gene: .

CDR3 DNA: TGTGCCAGCAGCGTAGGGACAGGGGGAACCCAGTACTTC
CDR3 protein: CASSVGTGGTQYF
J gene: TRBJ2-5
V gene: TRBV9
CDR3 length: 13
clone size: .
D gene: TRBD1

CDR3 DNA: TGTGCCAGCCTAGGGGATTTCAATCAGCCCCAGCATTTT
CDR3 protein: CASLGDFNQPQHF
J gene: TRBJ1-5
V gene: TRBV6-1
CDR3 length: 13
clone size: .
D gene: .

CDR3 DNA: TGCGCCAGCAGCCCCGGACAGGGGATCGGTGAAGCTTTCTTT
CDR3 protein: CASSPGQGIGEAFF
J gene: TRBJ1-1
V gene: TRBV5-1
CDR3 length: 14
clone size: few
D gene: TRBD1

CDR3 DNA: TGCGCCAGCAGCCCCGACAGGATCTCCTACGAGCAGTACTTC
CDR3 protein: CASSPDRISYEQYF
J gene: TRBJ2-7
V gene: TRBV5-1
CDR3 length: 14
clone size: .
D gene: .

CDR3 DNA: TGTGCCAGCTCACCACGGGTTAGGGGGATGAAAGAGCAGTACTTC
CDR3 protein: CASSPRVRGMKEQYF
J gene: TRBJ2-5
V gene: TRBV18
CDR3 length: 15
clone size: .
D gene: .

CDR3 DNA: TGTGCCAGCAGAGAACATACCCGACAGGGCCAAGAGACCCAGTACTTC
CDR3 protein: CASREHTRQGQETQYF
J gene: TRBJ2-5
V gene: TRBV7-2
CDR3 length: 16
clone size: .
D gene: TRBD1

CDR3 DNA: TGTGCCAGCAGCTTATGGGAGACTGAAGCTTTCTTT
CDR3 protein: CASSLWETEAFF
J gene: TRBJ1-1
V gene: TRBV7-2
CDR3 length: 12
clone size: .
D gene: .

CDR3 DNA: TGTGCCAGCAGCTTAGCGATTCCGGGATTAGATGGCTACACCTTC
CDR3 protein: CASSLAIPGLDGYTF
J gene: TRBJ1-2
V gene: TRBV7-9
CDR3 length: 15
clone size: few
D gene: .

CDR3 DNA: TGTGCCAGCAGCTTGGGTCAGGGGTTAGAGACCCAGTACTTC
CDR3 protein: CASSLGQGLETQYF
J gene: TRBJ2-5
V gene: TRBV7-3
CDR3 length: 14
clone size: .
D gene: .

CDR3 DNA: TGTGCCAGCCGCCGCGGAGCGAACACTGAAGCTTTCTTT
CDR3 protein: CASRRGANTEAFF
J gene: TRBJ1-1
V gene: TRBV28
CDR3 length: 13
clone size: .
D gene: .

CDR3 DNA: TGTGCCAGCGATAGATCGGGGACAGGGGGTCCCAATGAGCAGTTCTTC
CDR3 protein: CASDRSGTGGPNEQFF
J gene: TRBJ2-1
V gene: TRBV7-9
CDR3 length: 16
clone size: few
D gene: TRBD1

CDR3 DNA: TGTGCCAGTAGTGTACTAGCGGGGGGGCCTGGGGCCAACGTCCTGACTTTC
CDR3 protein: CASSVLAGGPGANVLTF
J gene: TRBJ2-6
V gene: TRBV19
CDR3 length: 17
clone size: .
D gene: TRBD2

CDR3 DNA: TGTGCCAGCTATTACAGGGATTTGGGGCTTGGCTACACCTTC
CDR3 protein: CASYYRDLGLGYTF
J gene: TRBJ1-2
V gene: TRBV13
CDR3 length: 14
clone size: .
D gene: .

CDR3 DNA: TGTGCCAGCAGCCTCCGGGACAGTCCCTACGAGCAGTACTTC
CDR3 protein: CASSLRDSPYEQYF
J gene: TRBJ2-7
V gene: TRBV6-5
CDR3 length: 14
clone size: few
D gene: TRBD1

CDR3 DNA: TGTGCCAGCAGTTTAGGAGCGGGAGAGAATGAGCAGTTCTTC
CDR3 protein: CASSLGAGENEQFF
J gene: TRBJ2-1
V gene: TRBV28
CDR3 length: 14
clone size: .
D gene: TRBD2

CDR3 DNA: TGTGCCACCAGCAGAGTTAAAGCGGGAGCGCAGTATTTT
CDR3 protein: CATSRVKAGAQYF
J gene: TRBJ2-3
V gene: TRBV15
CDR3 length: 13
clone size: .
D gene: TRBD2

CDR3 DNA: TGTGCCTGGAGCCGGGACAGGGGCACAGATACGCAGTATTTT
CDR3 protein: CAWSRDRGTDTQYF
J gene: TRBJ2-3
V gene: TRBV30
CDR3 length: 14
clone size: .
D gene: TRBD1

CDR3 DNA: TGTGCCTGGAGTTCCGTCTCACCCCTCCACTTT
CDR3 protein: CAWSSVSPLHF
J gene: TRBJ1-6
V gene: TRBV30
CDR3 length: 11
clone size: .
D gene: .

CDR3 DNA: TGTGCCAGCAGTGAACAAGGCCGGGGTCCGACTGGCTACACCTTC
CDR3 protein: CASSEQGRGPTGYTF
J gene: TRBJ1-2
V gene: TRBV2
CDR3 length: 15
clone size: .
D gene: .

CDR3 DNA: TGTGCCAGCAGCCGTCCTGGGACTAGCGCCCCAGTGGGAAATGAGCAGTTCTTC
CDR3 protein: CASSRPGTSAPVGNEQFF
J gene: TRBJ2-1
V gene: TRBV7-9
CDR3 length: 18
clone size: .
D gene: TRBD2

CDR3 DNA: TGTGCCAGCAGTTTAGGCGGGGACGAGCAGTACTTC
CDR3 protein: CASSLGGDEQYF
J gene: TRBJ2-7
V gene: TRBV27
CDR3 length: 12
clone size: .
D gene: .

CDR3 DNA: TGTGCCAGCAGCCTGGGGACTCTACAATACAATGAGCAGTTCTTC
CDR3 protein: CASSLGTLQYNEQFF
J gene: TRBJ2-1
V gene: TRBV7-3
CDR3 length: 15
clone size: few
D gene: .

CDR3 DNA: TGTGCCAGCCGGAGGACGGACCTGGGAAACACCATATATTTT
CDR3 protein: CASRRTDLGNTIYF
J gene: TRBJ1-3
V gene: TRBV6-5
CDR3 length: 14
clone size: .
D gene: .

CDR3 DNA: TGTGCCAGCAGTTCCGTCACAGGGATGGACAATCAGCCCCAGCATTTT
CDR3 protein: CASSSVTGMDNQPQHF
J gene: TRBJ1-5
V gene: TRBV28
CDR3 length: 16
clone size: .
D gene: .

CDR3 DNA: TGCGCCAGCAGCTTGGTTAGCGGGAGTTACAATGAGCAGTTCTTC
CDR3 protein: CASSLVSGSYNEQFF
J gene: TRBJ2-1
V gene: TRBV5-1
CDR3 length: 15
clone size: .
D gene: TRBD2

CDR3 DNA: TGCGCCAGCAGCTTGGTGGCAGGGAATTCACCCCTCCACTTT
CDR3 protein: CASSLVAGNSPLHF
J gene: TRBJ1-6
V gene: TRBV5-1
CDR3 length: 14
clone size: .
D gene: .

CDR3 DNA: TGTGCCAGCAGCGGCGGCACTGAAGCTTTCTTT
CDR3 protein: CASSGGTEAFF
J gene: TRBJ1-1
V gene: TRBV27
CDR3 length: 11
clone size: few
D gene: .

CDR3 DNA: TGTGCCAGCAGTCCGACAGGGTTTAATTCACCCCTCCACTTT
CDR3 protein: CASSPTGFNSPLHF
J gene: TRBJ1-6
V gene: TRBV28
CDR3 length: 14
clone size: .
D gene: TRBD1

CDR3 DNA: TGCGCCAGCAGCCAAGGGACAGGGAAACCACCGGTTGAAGCTTTCTTT
CDR3 protein: CASSQGTGKPPVEAFF
J gene: TRBJ1-1
V gene: TRBV4-3
CDR3 length: 16
clone size: .
D gene: TRBD1

CDR3 DNA: TGTGCCACCCTCCAGGTAAGGCCGAGGGGGACAGGGGATGGCTACACCTTC
CDR3 protein: CATLQVRPRGTGDGYTF
J gene: TRBJ1-2
V gene: TRBV27
CDR3 length: 17
clone size: .
D gene: TRBD1

CDR3 DNA: TGTGCCAGCAGCTTAAGATGGAGCTATGAGCAGTTCTTC
CDR3 protein: CASSLRWSYEQFF
J gene: TRBJ2-1
V gene: TRBV7-8
CDR3 length: 13
clone size: once
D gene: .

CDR3 DNA: TGTGCCAGCAGTCGACTAGCGGGAGGCGAGCAGTACTTC
CDR3 protein: CASSRLAGGEQYF
J gene: TRBJ2-7
V gene: TRBV9
CDR3 length: 13
clone size: .
D gene: TRBD2

CDR3 DNA: TGTGCCAGCAGGGCCAGGGGGGACACTCAGCCCCAGCATTTT
CDR3 protein: CASRARGDTQPQHF
J gene: TRBJ1-5
V gene: TRBV28
CDR3 length: 14
clone size: .
D gene: TRBD1

CDR3 DNA: TGTGCCAGCAGCTCCGCCTGGACTAGCGGGAGGGATGAGACCCAGTACTTC
CDR3 protein: CASSSAWTSGRDETQYF
J gene: TRBJ2-5
V gene: TRBV5-6
CDR3 length: 17
clone size: once
D gene: TRBD2

CDR3 DNA: TGTGCCAGCACCCTCGGGGACCGGGGGACCTATGGCTACACCTTC
CDR3 protein: CASTLGDRGTYGYTF
J gene: TRBJ1-2
V gene: TRBV13
CDR3 length: 15
clone size: .
D gene: .

CDR3 DNA: TGTGCCAGCAGCTTATTAGCGGCCGACCGAGATACGCAGTATTTT
CDR3 protein: CASSLLAADRDTQYF
J gene: TRBJ2-3
V gene: TRBV11-1
CDR3 length: 15
clone size: once
D gene: .

CDR3 DNA: TGTGCCAGTAGTATAGATCTATCTGCGGGGAGGCATGGCTACACCTTC
CDR3 protein: CASSIDLSAGRHGYTF
J gene: TRBJ1-2
V gene: TRBV19
CDR3 length: 16
clone size: .
D gene: .

CDR3 DNA: TGCGCCAGCAGCCTTATACAGGGAGTAGAGACCCAGTACTTC
CDR3 protein: CASSLIQGVETQYF
J gene: TRBJ2-5
V gene: TRBV4-1
CDR3 length: 14
clone size: .
D gene: .

CDR3 DNA: TGCGCCAGCAGCTTGATCGAGTTCAACGAGCAGTACTTC
CDR3 protein: CASSLIEFNEQYF
J gene: TRBJ2-7
V gene: TRBV5-1
CDR3 length: 13
clone size: .
D gene: .

CDR3 DNA: TGTGCCAGCAGCCCCCTCTCAAGGGAGGGCCGAGAGACCCAGTACTTC
CDR3 protein: CASSPLSREGRETQYF
J gene: TRBJ2-5
V gene: TRBV27
CDR3 length: 16
clone size: .
D gene: TRBD2

CDR3 DNA: TGTGCCACCAGCAGAGATCGTTATCAGCCCCAGCATTTT
CDR3 protein: CATSRDRYQPQHF
J gene: TRBJ1-5
V gene: TRBV15
CDR3 length: 13
clone size: once
D gene: .

CDR3 DNA: TGCGCCAGCAGCTCCTTGCCGGGGGGAAGGAATGAGCAGTTCTTC
CDR3 protein: CASSSLPGGRNEQFF
J gene: TRBJ2-1
V gene: TRBV5-1
CDR3 length: 15
clone size: few
D gene: TRBD2